This T cell receptor beta chain was sequenced during a study of CD8+ T cells in alopecia areata. Findings of the study overall: In blood and scalp, many expanded lesional clones persisted during tofacitinib. Having just one nonresponder leaves the connection between baseline CD8+ expansion and response unresolved. Among the 100 top clones, expanded CD8+ clones, like scalp clonality, were significantly decreased by tofacitinib.

With respect to this clone: What it binds is not known.

Treatment reported: oral pan-JAK inhibitor, 5-10 mg twice daily. The CDR3 is 13 residues long. The V gene lost 5 bases and the J gene lost 1 base, with 11 bases spanning the gap. Per the germline V gene, CDR1 is SQVTM and CDR2 is ANQGSEA. cDNA reverse transcribed from extracted RNA served as the sequencing template. Sequencing used immunoSEQ multiplex PCR; TCRdb keeps in-frame clones, though not all of them. Counted here are 150,000 to 200,000 clones, approximately 61% occurring once; the ten biggest clones make up approximately 0.97%. V is TRBV29-1 and J is TRBJ1-1; the D is unclear. The sequence came from a human donor with alopecia areata. The sample in question was CD4+ T cells sorted from blood, obtained at week 24, from a patient treated with tofacitinib. The CDR3 coding sequence is TGCAGCGTTCTTGGGGAGGGGAACACTGAAGCTTTCTTT. It specifies CSVLGEGNTEAFF.